The clone carrying this T cell receptor beta chain has a handful of counts. The germline V gene has CDR1 SEHNR and CDR2 FQNEAQ (reference sequence). The CDR3 consists of 15 residues. The V gene lost 3 bases and the J gene lost 0 bases, with 11 bases spanning the gap. The study ran its PCR with 60 Vbeta and 13 Jbeta primers. Clones were sequenced by immunoSEQ multiplex PCR, and TCRdb holds only the in-frame ones, with some missing. The sample consists of around 110,000 clones, 9.5% of them appearing once. This record comes from a study of cytomegalovirus exposure and HLA in healthy donors. Looking at the study overall: As an earlier analysis found, 180 million or so T cells yielded about 120 million unique TCR beta sequences.

This TCR was recovered from a man aged 25-45 years in good health and CMV-seronegative. Sample: PBMCs. The rearrangement links TRBV7-9 to TRBJ1-2, with D unresolved. The CDR3 protein is CASSFESLANYGYTF. As DNA, the CDR3 is TGTGCCAGCAGCTTCGAATCGTTAGCTAACTATGGCTACACCTTC.